This TCR beta chain was captured in a study of shared clonotypes between healthy human individuals. Study-wide background: There were three CD4 naive, three CD4 memory, two CD8 naive and one CD8 memory plates per donor. Study-wide results and caveats: Naive subsets generally exceeded memory subsets in estimated richness. Shared across a handful of donors were roughly 5.3% of the naive CD4 clonotypes.

V was clipped by 3 bases and J by 10 bases; unmatched bases: 10. The germline CDR1 and CDR2 sequences are MDHEN and SYDVKM. The CDR3 is 14 amino acids. This clone has ten or more counts. No antigen is known for it. Source study methods: ImmunoSEQ supplied junction-only sequences lacking quality scores, so filtering was different. Assay: immunoSEQ multiplex PCR; the TCRdb copy retains only in-frame clones and omits some. The V and J calls and clone size are taken from that table; D and trimming were inferred from the DNA. The table shows 600,000 to 800,000 clones, with 72% occurring only once. The origin of this receptor is a woman younger than 45 in good health. Material for sequencing was memory CD4+ T cells sorted from blood. The subset here: CD45RA-negative fraction. The V call is TRBV28, the J call TRBJ1-1; TRBD1 agrees at 8 bases. The CDR3 loop reads CASSFQGAIVGAFF. The CDR3 DNA sequence: TGTGCCAGCAGTTTCCAGGGGGCTATTGTTGGAGCTTTCTTT.